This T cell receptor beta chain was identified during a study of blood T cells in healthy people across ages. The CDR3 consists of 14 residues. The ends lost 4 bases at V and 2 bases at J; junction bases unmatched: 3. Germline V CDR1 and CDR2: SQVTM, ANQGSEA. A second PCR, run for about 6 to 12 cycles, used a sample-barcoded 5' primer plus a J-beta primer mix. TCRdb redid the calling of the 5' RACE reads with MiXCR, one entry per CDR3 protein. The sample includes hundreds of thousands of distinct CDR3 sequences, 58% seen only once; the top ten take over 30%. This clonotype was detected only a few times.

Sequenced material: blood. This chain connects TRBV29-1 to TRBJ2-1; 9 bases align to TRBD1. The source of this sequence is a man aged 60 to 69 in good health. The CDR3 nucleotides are TGCAGCGTTGTGGGGACAGGGCCCTACAATGAGCAGTTCTTC. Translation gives CSVVGTGPYNEQFF.